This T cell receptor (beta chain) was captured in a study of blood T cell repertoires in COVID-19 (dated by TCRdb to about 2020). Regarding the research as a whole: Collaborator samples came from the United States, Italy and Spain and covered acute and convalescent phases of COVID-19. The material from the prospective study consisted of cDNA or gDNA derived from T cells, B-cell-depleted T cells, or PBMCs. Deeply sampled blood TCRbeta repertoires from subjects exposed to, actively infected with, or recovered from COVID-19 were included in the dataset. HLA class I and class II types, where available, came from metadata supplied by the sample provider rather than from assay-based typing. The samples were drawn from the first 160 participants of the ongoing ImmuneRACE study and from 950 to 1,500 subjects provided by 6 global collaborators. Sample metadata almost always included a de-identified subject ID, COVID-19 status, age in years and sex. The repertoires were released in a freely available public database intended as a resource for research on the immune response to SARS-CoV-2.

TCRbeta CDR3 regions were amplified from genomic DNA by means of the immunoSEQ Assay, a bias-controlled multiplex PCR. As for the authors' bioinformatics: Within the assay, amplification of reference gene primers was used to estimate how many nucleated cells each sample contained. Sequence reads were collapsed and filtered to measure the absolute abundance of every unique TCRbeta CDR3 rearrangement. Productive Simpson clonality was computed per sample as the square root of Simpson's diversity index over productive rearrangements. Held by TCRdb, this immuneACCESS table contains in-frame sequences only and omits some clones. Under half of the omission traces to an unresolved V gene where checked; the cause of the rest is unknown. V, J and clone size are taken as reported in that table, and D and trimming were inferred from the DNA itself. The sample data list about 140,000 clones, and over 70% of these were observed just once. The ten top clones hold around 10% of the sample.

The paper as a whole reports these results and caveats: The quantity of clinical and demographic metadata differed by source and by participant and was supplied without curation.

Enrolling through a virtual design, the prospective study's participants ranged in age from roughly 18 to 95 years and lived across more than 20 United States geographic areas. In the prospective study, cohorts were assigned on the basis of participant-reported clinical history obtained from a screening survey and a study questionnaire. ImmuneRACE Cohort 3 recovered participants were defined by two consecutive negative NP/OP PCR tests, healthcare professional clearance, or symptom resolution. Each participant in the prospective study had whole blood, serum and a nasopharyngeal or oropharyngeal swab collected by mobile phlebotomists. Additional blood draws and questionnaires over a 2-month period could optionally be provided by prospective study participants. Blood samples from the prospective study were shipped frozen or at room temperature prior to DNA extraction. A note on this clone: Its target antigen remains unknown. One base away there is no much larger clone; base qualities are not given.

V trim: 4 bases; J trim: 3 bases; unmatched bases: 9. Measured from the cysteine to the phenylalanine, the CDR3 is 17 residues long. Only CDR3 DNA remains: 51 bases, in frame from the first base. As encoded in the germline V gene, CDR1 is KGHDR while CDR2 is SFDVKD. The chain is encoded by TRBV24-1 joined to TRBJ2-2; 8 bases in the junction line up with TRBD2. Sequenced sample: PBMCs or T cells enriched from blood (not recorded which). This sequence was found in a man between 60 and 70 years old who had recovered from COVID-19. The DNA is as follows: TGTGCCACCAGTGACCACCCGCGGGAGGTTGACACCGGGGAGCTGTTTTTT. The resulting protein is CATSDHPREVDTGELFF.